This T cell receptor beta chain emerged from a study of cytomegalovirus exposure and HLA in healthy donors. Study information: Among the 400 or so donors who were genotyped, about 80% fell in the genetic ancestry cluster that is associated with self-reported Caucasian donors.

With regard to this clone: The antigen is unknown.

Germline values: CDR1 SGHNT, CDR2 YYREEE (reference sequence). The CDR3 contains 13 residues. The V and J ends lost 0 bases and 8 bases respectively, with 11 bases between them. At collection, donors were nominally healthy, but unrecorded immune exposures were probable. Findings and limits, study-wide: A few of the chains that were CMV-associated were confirmed in vitro to be specific for CMV antigens.

Vbeta (60) and Jbeta (13) primers were used in the PCR. The protocol was immunoSEQ multiplex PCR, while the TCRdb copy is restricted to in-frame clones and leaves out a portion. The sample shows 95,000 to 150,000 clones, approximately 80% of them seen only once. The sequence derives from a female donor in good health and CMV-seropositive. What was sequenced was PBMCs. The V call is TRBV5-4, the J call TRBJ1-1; possibly TRBD1 for D (5 bases). The CDR3 region is CASSLGPGSEAFF. The CDR3 coding sequence is TGTGCCAGCAGCTTGGGACCAGGGTCAGAAGCTTTCTTT. The full variable domain, completed using reference TRBV5-4 and TRBJ1-1, is ETGVTQSPTHLIKTRGQQVTLRCSSQSGHNTVSWYQQALGQGPQFIFQYYREEENGRGNFPPRFSGLQFPNYSSELNVNALELDDSALYLCASSLGPGSEAFFGQGTRLTVV.